These T cell receptor beta chains were read from a single sample in a study of cytomegalovirus exposure and HLA in healthy donors. Sequenced by immunoSEQ multiplex PCR; TCRdb stores in-frame clones only, minus some. Counted here are over 150,000 clones, 79% occurring once; the ten biggest clones make up around 1.9%. The sample consisted of PBMCs. These receptors all stem from a man aged 35-49 years in good health and CMV-seronegative. Both conserved end residues are part of each CDR3. The D gene is left open where the match is weak. A clone size is listed for some rows: how often the clone was seen (once, few, many), or a class if it is expanded.

j_call	v_call	d_call	clone_size	cdr3_aa	cdr3_nt
TRBJ2-3	TRBV7-2	NA	NA	CASSSRQGGKVTDTQYF	TGTGCCAGCAGCTCCCGCCAGGGGGGAAAGGTCACAGATACGCAGTATTTT
TRBJ2-5	TRBV6-5	NA	once	CASSYNPLETQYF	TGTGCCAGCAGTTACAATCCACTGGAGACCCAGTACTTC
TRBJ2-7	TRBV11-1	NA	NA	CASSPTPGSEQYF	TGTGCCAGCAGCCCCACCCCGGGGTCCGAGCAGTACTTC
TRBJ2-2	TRBV9	NA	NA	CASSVQASSLNTGELFF	TGTGCCAGCAGCGTACAAGCTAGCTCATTGAACACCGGGGAGCTGTTTTTT
TRBJ2-2	TRBV11-2	TRBD1	NA	CASSLVPYRGAGELFF	TGTGCCAGCAGCCTAGTACCCTACAGGGGCGCCGGGGAGCTGTTTTTT
TRBJ1-3	TRBV14	NA	NA	CASSQDWGRTSGNTIYF	TGTGCCAGCAGCCAAGATTGGGGGAGGACGTCTGGAAACACCATATATTTT
TRBJ2-1	TRBV5-6	NA	NA	CASNRVPYNEQFF	TGTGCCAGCAACCGGGTTCCCTACAATGAGCAGTTCTTC
TRBJ1-2	TRBV20-1	TRBD1	NA	CSAWDRHGYTF	TGCAGTGCCTGGGACAGGCATGGCTACACCTTC
TRBJ2-3	TRBV11-3	TRBD2	NA	CASSTRTSGGTDTQYF	TGTGCCAGCAGCACCCGGACTAGCGGGGGAACAGATACGCAGTATTTT
TRBJ2-1	TRBV5-1	NA	NA	CASSLRGGDNNEQFF	TGCGCCAGCAGCTTGAGGGGGGGCGACAACAATGAGCAGTTCTTC
TRBJ2-1	TRBV7-9	TRBD2	NA	CASSLLAGSYNEQFF	TGTGCCAGCAGCCTGCTAGCGGGGTCCTACAATGAGCAGTTCTTC
TRBJ2-3	TRBV28	NA	NA	CASSRDAGSDTQYF	TGTGCCAGCAGCCGAGACGCAGGGTCAGATACGCAGTATTTT
TRBJ1-3	TRBV10-3	NA	NA	CAAQRGLSGNTIYF	TGTGCCGCCCAGCGGGGACTTTCAGGAAACACCATATATTTT
TRBJ2-1	TRBV18	NA	NA	CASSNPGKTHKGYNEQFF	TGTGCCAGCTCCAATCCGGGGAAGACACACAAGGGCTACAATGAGCAGTTCTTC
TRBJ1-6	TRBV5-1	TRBD1	NA	CASSLGTGGTSPLHF	TGCGCCAGCAGCTTGGGGACAGGTGGAACTTCACCCCTCCACTTT
TRBJ2-5	TRBV5-1	TRBD2	NA	CASSLGRLAGGKETQYF	TGCGCCAGCAGCTTGGGAAGACTAGCGGGAGGGAAAGAGACCCAGTACTTC
TRBJ2-1	TRBV5-1	TRBD2	NA	CASSPGLAGGGEQFF	TGCGCCAGCAGCCCGGGACTAGCGGGGGGGGGTGAGCAGTTCTTC
TRBJ1-1	TRBV28	TRBD1	NA	CASTGSRGRTEAFF	TGTGCCAGCACCGGCTCAAGGGGGCGGACTGAAGCTTTCTTT
TRBJ1-5	TRBV5-1	NA	NA	CASSFRAWSQHF	TGCGCCAGCAGCTTCAGGGCCTGGTCCCAGCATTTT
TRBJ2-1	TRBV28	NA	NA	CASRTTRISLYNEQFF	TGTGCCAGCAGGACTACTAGGATTTCCCTCTACAATGAGCAGTTCTTC
TRBJ1-4	TRBV19	TRBD1	NA	CASRGQVTSTNEKLFF	TGTGCCAGTAGAGGACAGGTCACTTCAACTAATGAAAAACTGTTTTTT
TRBJ1-1	TRBV27	NA	NA	CASKARMNTEAFF	TGTGCCAGCAAGGCTAGGATGAACACTGAAGCTTTCTTT
TRBJ2-1	TRBV7-9	TRBD2	NA	CASSRTSGTEQFF	TGTGCCAGCAGCCGAACTAGCGGGACCGAGCAGTTCTTC
TRBJ2-7	TRBV9	NA	NA	CASSVQGRLPSYEQYF	TGTGCCAGCAGCGTACAGGGGCGCCTGCCCTCCTACGAGCAGTACTTC
TRBJ2-1	TRBV6-5	TRBD1	NA	CASRDPGGADEQFF	TGTGCCAGCAGAGACCCAGGGGGCGCGGATGAGCAGTTCTTC
TRBJ2-7	TRBV6-5	NA	NA	CASSYDMTHEQYF	TGTGCCAGCAGTTACGACATGACCCACGAGCAGTACTTC
TRBJ2-5	TRBV21-1	NA	NA	CASSSGTKETQYF	TGTGCCAGCAGCAGCGGGACGAAAGAGACCCAGTACTTC
TRBJ2-5	TRBV9	NA	NA	CASSVPRGGGETQYF	TGTGCCAGCAGCGTACCTAGGGGGGGCGGAGAGACCCAGTACTTC
TRBJ2-7	TRBV5-1	NA	NA	CASSLSGPSLNEQYF	TGCGCCAGCAGTCTGAGCGGGCCCAGTCTCAACGAGCAGTACTTC
TRBJ2-5	TRBV2	TRBD2	NA	CASSEPRTSRTSRPNQETQYF	TGTGCCAGCAGCGAGCCCCGGACTTCCCGGACTAGTCGCCCTAACCAAGAGACCCAGTACTTC
TRBJ1-5	TRBV2	NA	NA	CASKPYGTPNQPQHF	TGTGCCAGCAAGCCTTACGGGACACCTAATCAGCCCCAGCATTTT
TRBJ2-1	TRBV5-1	NA	NA	CASSLAAGSNEQFF	TGCGCCAGCAGCTTGGCGGCGGGATCCAATGAGCAGTTCTTC
TRBJ2-7	TRBV11-3	NA	NA	CASSFTGTGEQYF	TGTGCCAGCAGCTTTACAGGTACGGGCGAGCAGTACTTC
TRBJ2-7	TRBV18	TRBD1	NA	CASSPLGQGAREQYF	TGTGCCAGCTCACCCCTCGGACAGGGGGCTCGGGAGCAGTACTTC
TRBJ1-1	TRBV5-1	TRBD1	NA	CASSLASGTGFEAFF	TGCGCCAGCAGCTTGGCCTCCGGGACAGGATTTGAAGCTTTCTTT
TRBJ2-7	TRBV18	TRBD1	once	CASSRTGTYEQYF	TGTGCCAGCTCACGGACAGGGACCTACGAGCAGTACTTC
TRBJ1-2	TRBV5-1	TRBD1	once	CASSLAGTGVYGYTF	TGCGCCAGCAGCTTGGCGGGGACAGGGGTGTATGGCTACACCTTC
TRBJ2-4	TRBV19	NA	few	CASSMSLDRNIQYF	TGTGCCAGTAGTATGAGCTTAGACAGAAACATTCAGTACTTC
TRBJ2-5	TRBV19	NA	NA	CASSIRGSGQETQYF	TGTGCCAGTAGTATTAGGGGGTCTGGCCAAGAGACCCAGTACTTC
TRBJ2-7	TRBV7-2	NA	NA	CASSLAGWTAYEQYF	TGTGCCAGCAGCTTAGCGGGATGGACAGCCTACGAGCAGTACTTC
TRBJ2-2	TRBV18	NA	NA	CASSPGFTGAGELFF	TGTGCCAGCTCACCAGGATTTACGGGGGCCGGGGAGCTGTTTTTT
TRBJ1-6	TRBV9	NA	NA	CASSPGGRGNSPLHF	TGTGCCAGCAGCCCGGGGGGGCGCGGGAATTCACCCCTCCACTTT
TRBJ2-7	TRBV5-4	TRBD1	once	CASSPGQAPSYEQYF	TGTGCCAGCAGCCCCGGACAGGCGCCCTCCTACGAGCAGTACTTC
TRBJ2-1	TRBV4-3	NA	NA	CASSQGLDNEQFF	TGCGCCAGCAGCCAGGGACTGGACAATGAGCAGTTCTTC
TRBJ2-7	TRBV11-1	NA	NA	CASSLPGISYEQYF	TGTGCCAGCAGCTTGCCCGGGATCTCCTACGAGCAGTACTTC
TRBJ1-1	TRBV7-2	NA	NA	CASSLGWEGTEAFF	TGTGCCAGCAGCTTAGGGTGGGAGGGAACTGAAGCTTTCTTT
TRBJ1-5	TRBV28	NA	NA	CASSPRQAGWQPQHF	TGTGCCAGCAGCCCGAGACAGGCCGGATGGCAGCCCCAGCATTTT
TRBJ2-3	TRBV29-1	NA	NA	CSVARQTLSTDTQYF	TGCAGCGTCGCGAGACAGACTTTAAGCACAGATACGCAGTATTTT
TRBJ1-5	TRBV7-7	TRBD1	NA	CASSFGQGSRPQHF	TGTGCTAGCAGCTTCGGACAGGGCAGTCGGCCCCAGCATTTT
TRBJ2-1	TRBV5-4	TRBD2	NA	CASSLGPGGSDEQFF	TGTGCCAGCAGCTTAGGTCCGGGAGGAAGTGATGAGCAGTTCTTC
TRBJ2-4	TRBV5-1	NA	once	CASRRTGSRGNDIQYF	TGCGCCAGCAGACGAACAGGGTCTCGGGGTAACGACATTCAGTACTTC
TRBJ2-2	TRBV19	NA	NA	CASSSSYGGEKTGELFF	TGTGCCAGTAGTAGTTCCTACGGGGGAGAAAAGACCGGGGAGCTGTTTTTT
TRBJ2-4	TRBV11-2	NA	NA	CASSQSGPKNSQYF	TGTGCCAGCAGCCAGAGTGGTCCCAAAAACAGTCAGTACTTC
TRBJ2-5	TRBV6-5	TRBD1	NA	CASSLGTGAGETQYF	TGTGCCAGCAGTCTTGGGACAGGGGCAGGGGAGACCCAGTACTTC
TRBJ2-1	TRBV11-2	TRBD2	NA	CASSLFPSPGLGRVNEQFF	TGTGCCAGCAGCTTATTCCCCTCGCCGGGACTAGGAAGAGTCAATGAGCAGTTCTTC
TRBJ1-6	TRBV28	NA	few	CASSFGTSDNSPLHF	TGTGCCAGCAGTTTTGGGACAAGCGATAATTCACCCCTCCACTTT